Below, 3 T cell receptor beta chains from the same sample are listed, as sequenced in a study of blood T cells in healthy people across ages. Using a J-beta primer mix together with a sample-barcoded 5' primer, a second PCR was run for roughly 6 to 12 cycles. TCRdb independently ran MiXCR on the 5' RACE reads; one entry per CDR3 protein. The table lists 980,000 or so distinct CDR3 sequences, around 48% of them singletons. Sequenced material: blood. The origin of the receptors is a man younger than 40 in good health.

The rearrangement links TRBV10-3 to TRBJ1-1; a possible D gene is TRBD1 (5 bases). The length of the CDR3 is 13 residues. Germline V gene data show CDR1 as ENHRY and CDR2 as SYGVKD. V was shortened by 5 bases and J by 4 bases, with 11 bases between the two germline ends. The DNA for the CDR3 is TGTGCCATCAGTAGGGGCACGAGCACTGAAGCTTTCTTT. Translation gives CAISRGTSTEAFF.

The chain couples TRBV7-3 to TRBJ2-7, with a tentative D call TRBD1 (5 bases). The CDR3 is made up of 13 amino acids. Germline CDR1 reads SGHTA; CDR2 reads FQGTGA. Between the trimmed V and J ends, which lost 4 bases and 2 bases, there was a span of 9 bases. CDR3 sequence (DNA): TGTGCCAGCAGCTCATCGGACACCTACGAGCAGTACTTC. It yields the protein CASSSSDTYEQYF.

This clonotype appeared a few times. The junction shows a germline mismatch at one end, possibly a read error. The chain uses TRBV4-1 and TRBJ2-7, with 7 bases fitting TRBD1. This CDR3 region has 16 residues. Per germline, CDR1 MGHRA and CDR2 YSYEKL. The CDR3 DNA reads TGCGCCAGCAACCAAGATAGGGACAGTGGCTCCTACGAGCAGTACTTC. Translated, it gives CASNQDRDSGSYEQYF.